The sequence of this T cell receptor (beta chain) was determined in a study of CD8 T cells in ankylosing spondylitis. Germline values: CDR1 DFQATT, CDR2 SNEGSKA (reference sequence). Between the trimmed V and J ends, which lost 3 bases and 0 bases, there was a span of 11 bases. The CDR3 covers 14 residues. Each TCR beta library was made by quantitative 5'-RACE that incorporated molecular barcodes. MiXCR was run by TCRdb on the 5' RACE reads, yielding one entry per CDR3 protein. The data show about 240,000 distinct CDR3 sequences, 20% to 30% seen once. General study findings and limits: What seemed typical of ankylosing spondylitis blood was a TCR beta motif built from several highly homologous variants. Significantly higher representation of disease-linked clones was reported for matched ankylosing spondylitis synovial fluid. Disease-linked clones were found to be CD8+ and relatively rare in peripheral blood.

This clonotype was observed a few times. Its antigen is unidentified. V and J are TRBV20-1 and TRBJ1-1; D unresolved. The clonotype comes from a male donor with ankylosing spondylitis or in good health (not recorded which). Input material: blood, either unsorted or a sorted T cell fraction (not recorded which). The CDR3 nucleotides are TGCAGTGCTAGTCTACACAGCATGAACACTGAAGCTTTCTTT. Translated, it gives CSASLHSMNTEAFF.